This record covers a single T cell receptor (beta chain). This specimen comes from a study of blood T cell repertoires in COVID-19. Study details: The United States, Italy and Spain were the sources of the acute and convalescent COVID-19 samples. Sample material is recorded as cDNA or gDNA derived from T cells, B-cell-depleted T cells, or PBMCs.

Authors' methods: Nucleated cell number was recorded as an estimate derived from reference gene primer amplification. Clones were sequenced by immunoSEQ multiplex PCR, and TCRdb holds only the in-frame ones, with some missing. Clone size and the V and J calls come from that table; the DNA yielded D and trimming. The data show about 35,000 clones, roughly four fifths seen once. The CDR3 is 14 residues long. The ends were cut back, 3 bases at V and 1 base at J, with 10 bases in the middle. Germline assignment: CDR1 KGHSH and CDR2 LQKENI. The source of this sequence is an elderly man with active or convalescent COVID-19. The sample was peripheral blood. This chain uses TRBV18 with TRBJ2-7; TRBD1 is a possible D gene (5 bases). CDR3 region: CASSPARDSYEQYF. The CDR3 bases are TGTGCCAGCTCACCGGCCAGGGATTCCTACGAGCAGTACTTC. Drawing the rest from reference TRBV18 and TRBJ2-7, the complete variable domain is NAGVMQNPRHLVRRRGQEARLRCSPMKGHSHVYWYRQLPEEGLKFMVYLQKENIIDESGMPKERFSAEFPKEGPSILRIQQVVRGDSAAYFCASSPARDSYEQYFGPGTRLTVT.